Following are 22 T cell receptor beta chains from one sample sequenced in a study of shared T cell receptors in the human thymus. TCRdb keeps only in-frame clones here, not all; method: immunoSEQ multiplex PCR. The repertoire holds about 660,000 clones, with about 87% as singletons. This sample was shared with a second study, whose subject was human thymus T cells.

The specimen was thymocytes. The source is a boy younger than two with a congenital heart defect.

The chain couples TRBV9 to TRBJ2-4; 8 nucleotides agree with TRBD2. Trimming at V came to 4 bases and at J to 0 bases, leaving 3 bases not matched to a gene. From germline, CDR1 is SGDLS and CDR2 YYNGEE. This CDR3 is built from 15 residues. CDR3 DNA: TGTGCCAGCAGCCCCGGGGGGGTAGCCAAAAACATTCAGTACTTC. Translation: CASSPGGVAKNIQYF. Drawing the rest from reference TRBV9 and TRBJ2-4, the complete variable domain is DSGVTQTPKHLITATGQRVTLRCSPRSGDLSVYWYQQSLDQGLQFLIQYYNGEERAKGNILERFSAQQFPDLHSELNLSSLELGDSALYFCASSPGGVAKNIQYFGAGTRLSVL.

V is TRBV5-4 and J is TRBJ2-2, with 8 bases identical to TRBD2. V was pared by 3 bases and J by 3 bases, with 7 bases of the junction left unmatched. Germline assignment: CDR1 SGHNT and CDR2 YYREEE (reference sequence). The CDR3 is 16 amino acids. This chain's CDR3 is CASSSPAGADTGELFF. The CDR3 bases are TGTGCCAGCAGCTCCCCAGCGGGAGCGGACACCGGGGAGCTGTTTTTT.

This chain uses TRBV18 with TRBJ1-5; 11 bases are a match to TRBD1. The CDR3 length is 16 residues. V gave up 4 bases and J gave up 4 bases; unmatched junction bases: 6. CDR1 and CDR2 (germline): KGHSH, LQKENI. Written as DNA, the CDR3 is TGTGCCAGCTCACTAACAGGGGACAGGGGGAATCAGCCCCAGCATTTT. This encodes CASSLTGDRGNQPQHF.

J is TRBJ2-1 and V is TRBV19, with 9 positions matching TRBD2. Germline V lookup: CDR1 LNHDA, CDR2 SQIVND (reference sequence). CDR3 length: 15 residues. Trimming removed 5 bases from V and 9 bases from J; junction bases left unmatched: 11. Here the CDR3 DNA reads TGTGCCAGTAGTGGGCGGGGGGGCCGTACCATTGAGCAGTTCTTC. It is translated as CASSGRGGRTIEQFF.

The chain recombines TRBV5-1 with TRBJ1-1; TRBD1 matches at 8 bases. Germline CDR1 is SGHRS and CDR2 is YFSETQ. V lost 4 bases, J lost 5 bases, and 10 bases stayed unmatched. There are 15 residues in the CDR3. The CDR3 sequence: CASSGPDRVRTEAFF. DNA for the CDR3: TGCGCCAGCAGCGGGCCGGACAGGGTGAGGACTGAAGCTTTCTTT.

The chain employs TRBV14 and TRBJ2-1, with a possible D match to TRBD2 (6 bases). This CDR3 has 16 amino acids. Trimming pared 0 bases from V and 3 bases from J, leaving 12 bases between. Per germline, CDR1 SGHDN and CDR2 FVKESK. The CDR3 reads CASSQDTGAYYNEQFF. The CDR3, as DNA: TGTGCCAGCAGCCAAGATACGGGAGCTTACTACAATGAGCAGTTCTTC. The whole variable domain, filled in from reference TRBV14 and TRBJ2-1, reads EAGVTQFPSHSVIEKGQTVTLRCDPISGHDNLYWYRRVMGKEIKFLLHFVKESKQDESGMPNNRFLAERTGGTYSTLKVQPAELEDSGVYFCASSQDTGAYYNEQFFGPGTRLTVL.

The gene calls are TRBV7-2 and TRBJ1-1; TRBD1 aligns across 9 bases. Germline V gene data show CDR1 as SGHTA and CDR2 as FQGNSA. The J segment lost 11 bases and the V segment lost 4 bases, leaving 8 bases of the junction unmatched. This CDR3 has 13 amino acids. The CDR3 DNA follows: TGTGCCAGCAGCTCTAGGACAGGGGAGTTTGCTTTCTTT. Its protein is CASSSRTGEFAFF.

V usage is TRBV5-1 and J usage is TRBJ1-1, with no clear D. CDR1 and CDR2 (germline): SGHRS, YFSETQ. The CDR3 covers 12 residues. The V gene lost 5 bases and the J gene lost 1 base, with 6 bases spanning the gap. The CDR3 spells CASSSGNTEAFF. CDR3 coding DNA: TGCGCCAGCAGTTCAGGGAACACTGAAGCTTTCTTT.

The chain links TRBV5-1 to TRBJ1-1; no firm D call. The ends were cut back, 0 bases at V and 2 bases at J, with 11 bases in the middle. The CDR3 has 15 amino acids. Germline lookup yields CDR1 SGHRS and CDR2 YFSETQ. The CDR3 loop is CASSLAGQANTEAFF. CDR3 nucleotide sequence: TGCGCCAGCAGCTTGGCCGGCCAGGCCAACACTGAAGCTTTCTTT.

The chain employs TRBV7-3 and TRBJ2-2, with 9 positions matching TRBD2. Germline CDR1 SGHTA, CDR2 FQGTGA. This CDR3 has 15 residues. J lost 5 bases, V lost 3 bases, and 4 bases had no gene match. The CDR3 loop reads CASSLAGGRTGELFF. In DNA form, the CDR3 reads TGTGCCAGCAGCTTGGCGGGAGGGAGAACCGGGGAGCTGTTTTTT.

V is TRBV7-9 and J is TRBJ2-7, with TRBD1 as a possible D gene (6 bases). The CDR3 is made up of 13 amino acids. Germline V CDR1 and CDR2: SEHNR, FQNEAQ (reference sequence). Trimming shortened V by 2 bases and J by 4 bases, and 9 bases separated the two germline ends. The CDR3 is CASSLTGLYEQYF. Here the CDR3 DNA reads TGTGCCAGCAGCTTAACAGGGTTATACGAGCAGTACTTC.

On this clone itself: The same CDR3 can be traced to other DNA sequences in this sample. J is TRBJ1-2 and V is TRBV20-1; no clear D gene. Germline lookup yields CDR1 DFQATT and CDR2 SNEGSKA (reference sequence). V was pared by 3 bases and J by 7 bases, with 9 bases between. This CDR3 region has 11 residues. The CDR3 region has the DNA TGCAGTGCTAGTCTGCGGGGTGGCTACACCTTC. As protein: CSASLRGGYTF.

This sequence joins TRBV5-1 and TRBJ2-7; 8 bases fit TRBD2. The CDR3 consists of 17 residues. Germline V gene data show CDR1 as SGHRS and CDR2 as YFSETQ. J lost 2 bases, V lost 0 bases, and 10 bases had no gene match. The CDR3 reads CASSLASIAGLTYEQYF. The CDR3 DNA sequence: TGCGCCAGCAGCTTGGCCTCAATAGCGGGGCTAACCTACGAGCAGTACTTC.

The chain combines TRBV6-5 with TRBJ1-1; D is uncertain. This CDR3 is built from 15 residues. V dropped 6 bases and J dropped 3 bases, with 17 bases sitting between them. Germline assignment: CDR1 MNHEY and CDR2 SVGAGI. CDR3 bases: TGTGCCAGCAGCCCCGAAGCCTATATAGACACTGAAGCTTTCTTT. Encoded protein: CASSPEAYIDTEAFF.

The chain uses TRBV5-8 and TRBJ1-1; D may be TRBD1 (5 bases). Deletions cut 4 bases from V and 1 base from J, with 11 bases between. The germline gives CDR1 SGHTS, CDR2 YDEGEE. CDR3 length: 14 amino acids. Written as DNA, the CDR3 is TGTGCCAGCAGCCTGGGACGGGAGAACACTGAAGCTTTCTTT. Translated: CASSLGRENTEAFF.

The J gene is TRBJ2-4, the V gene TRBV5-4; TRBD2 matches 7 bases. The J segment lost 5 bases and the V segment lost 2 bases, leaving 4 bases of the junction unmatched. The CDR3 is 14 residues long. Per the germline V gene, CDR1 is SGHNT and CDR2 is YYREEE (reference sequence). Written as DNA, the CDR3 is TGTGCCAGCAGCTTCCGGACTAGTCAAAACATTCAGTACTTC. This codes for CASSFRTSQNIQYF.

This sequence joins TRBV6-1 and TRBJ1-6; 8 bases align to TRBD1. The CDR3 is made up of 15 amino acids. Trimming took 2 bases from V and 13 from J; bases not matched to a gene: 10. The germline V gene encodes CDR1 MNHNS and CDR2 SASEGT. The CDR3 loop reads CASSEYLDRVPPLHF. CDR3 in DNA: TGTGCCAGCAGTGAATATCTGGACAGGGTGCCCCCCCTCCACTTT.

This chain links TRBV7-9 with TRBJ1-1, with TRBD1 matching over 8 bases. CDR1 is SEHNR and CDR2 is FQNEAQ in the germline V gene (reference sequence). The CDR3 totals 17 residues. V lost 4 bases and J lost 1; bases outside the gene matches: 11. DNA of the CDR3: TGTGCCAGCAGCTCCACAGGGGGTTACTTTGGGAACACTGAAGCTTTCTTT. It translates to CASSSTGGYFGNTEAFF.

Concerning this clone itself: Different DNA sequences within this sample yield the same CDR3. The V and J genes are TRBV6-1 and TRBJ2-7; 10 bases are shared with TRBD1. From germline, CDR1 is MNHNS and CDR2 SASEGT. Trimming took 3 bases from V and 7 from J; bases not matched to a gene: 6. The CDR3 loop spans 14 amino acids. This chain's CDR3 is CASSERDRGGEQYF. The DNA of the CDR3 is TGTGCCAGCAGTGAGAGGGACAGGGGCGGGGAGCAGTACTTC.

The gene calls are TRBV7-9 and TRBJ1-2, with TRBD1 matching 8 bases. Per germline, CDR1 SEHNR and CDR2 FQNEAQ (reference sequence). The junction had 11 bases not matched to a gene; V was cut back by 5 bases and J by 0 bases. The CDR3 runs 17 residues. The CDR3 nucleotides are TGTGCCAGCAGCGTCTGGACAGGGAAAGAGACTAACTATGGCTACACCTTC. Protein: CASSVWTGKETNYGYTF.

The V gene is TRBV28, the J gene TRBJ2-1, with 11 bases matching TRBD1. CDR1 is MDHEN and CDR2 is SYDVKM in the germline V gene. V was clipped by 3 bases and J by 6 bases; unmatched bases: 4. The CDR3 contains 15 residues. The CDR3 reads CASSFKDRGPNEQFF. The CDR3 DNA sequence: TGTGCCAGCAGTTTTAAGGACAGGGGGCCCAATGAGCAGTTCTTC.

This clone was detected only once. The chain couples TRBV14 to TRBJ2-7; no reliable D call. V dropped 0 bases and J dropped 2 bases, with 11 bases sitting between them. The CDR3 has 15 amino acids. Germline V gene lookup returns CDR1 SGHDN and CDR2 FVKESK. CDR3 coding DNA: TGTGCCAGCAGCCAAGATCTAGACTTACCCTACGAGCAGTACTTC. Translating gives CASSQDLDLPYEQYF.